These T cell receptor beta chains were read from a single sample in a study of OX40 agonist ivuxolimab in advanced cancers. Here immunoSEQ multiplex PCR was the method, and the copy in TCRdb shows in-frame clones only, minus some. The data contain 45,000 to 50,000 clones, about 81% of them singletons. This material consisted of CD4+ or CD8+ T cells sorted from blood, taken in a trial of the OX40 agonist ivuxolimab. The source is an adult with an advanced solid tumor such as melanoma, head and neck, liver or kidney cancer. Both conserved end residues are part of each CDR3. The D gene is left open where the match is weak. Rows give clone size only sometimes, using once, few, many, or a class for an expanded clone.

V gene	D gene	clone size	J gene	CDR3 protein	CDR3 DNA
TRBV19	TRBD2	.	TRBJ2-5	CASSATSAVQETQYF	TGTGCCAGTAGTGCGACTAGCGCGGTCCAAGAGACCCAGTACTTC
TRBV6-6	.	.	TRBJ1-3	CASSYNGNTIYF	TGTGCCAGCAGTTACAATGGAAACACCATATATTTT
TRBV10-2	TRBD2	.	TRBJ2-1	CATVAGGGSYNEQFF	TGCGCCACCGTAGCGGGAGGGGGCTCCTACAATGAGCAGTTCTTC
TRBV7-9	.	.	TRBJ1-1	CASSLHGSSVTEAFF	TGTGCCAGCAGCCTTCATGGGTCGTCGGTCACTGAAGCTTTCTTT
TRBV5-1	.	.	TRBJ2-1	CASSFALANEQFF	TGCGCCAGCAGCTTTGCGTTGGCCAATGAGCAGTTCTTC
TRBV28	.	once	TRBJ2-7	CASSLIPSIGYEQYF	TGTGCCAGCAGTTTAATCCCTAGTATTGGCTACGAGCAGTACTTC
TRBV30	TRBD1	.	TRBJ2-6	CAWTRGRTRSGANVLTF	TGTGCCTGGACCAGGGGGCGGACAAGATCTGGGGCCAACGTCCTGACTTTC
TRBV4-3	TRBD1	.	TRBJ1-2	CASSQDPGGDYGYTF	TGCGCCAGCAGCCAAGATCCAGGGGGCGACTATGGCTACACCTTC
TRBV7-9	.	once	TRBJ2-1	CASSLAGGLDEQFF	TGTGCCAGCAGCTTAGCGGGGGGCCTGGATGAGCAGTTCTTC
TRBV5-1	.	.	TRBJ2-1	CASSPGDDYNEQFF	TGCGCCAGCAGCCCCGGAGACGACTACAATGAGCAGTTCTTC
TRBV19	.	few	TRBJ2-2	CASSTGETGELFF	TGTGCCAGTAGTACGGGGGAAACCGGGGAGCTGTTTTTT
TRBV7-7	TRBD2	.	TRBJ2-3	CASSLGLAGADTQYF	TGTGCCAGCAGCTTAGGCCTAGCGGGAGCAGATACGCAGTATTTT
TRBV6-4	.	.	TRBJ1-2	CASSISGHRGYGYTF	TGTGCCAGCAGTATTAGCGGCCATCGAGGGTATGGCTACACCTTC
TRBV7-8	.	.	TRBJ2-7	CASSLVGGGEQYF	TGTGCCAGCAGCTTAGTAGGTGGCGGCGAGCAGTACTTC
TRBV7-2	.	.	TRBJ2-5	CASSPRAEETQYF	TGTGCCAGCAGCCCGCGCGCGGAAGAGACCCAGTACTTC
TRBV9	.	.	TRBJ1-1	CASSGTVMNTEAFF	TGTGCCAGCAGCGGGACGGTGATGAACACTGAAGCTTTCTTT
TRBV2	TRBD1	once	TRBJ2-2	CARGRTGDTGELFF	TGTGCCAGGGGAAGGACAGGGGACACCGGGGAGCTGTTTTTT
TRBV14	.	.	TRBJ1-1	CASSQVGGGTEAFF	TGTGCCAGCAGCCAAGTCGGAGGGGGCACTGAAGCTTTCTTT
TRBV9	.	.	TRBJ1-6	CASSVEGGYNSPLHF	TGTGCCAGCAGCGTAGAAGGGGGCTATAATTCACCCCTCCACTTT
TRBV6-6	.	.	TRBJ1-6	CAITARVLNSPLHF	TGTGCCATAACGGCGAGAGTTCTAAATTCACCCCTCCACTTT
TRBV5-7	TRBD1	.	TRBJ2-1	CASSSTGTGGYNEQFF	TGTGCCAGCAGCTCCACCGGGACAGGGGGCTACAATGAGCAGTTCTTC
TRBV12-5	.	.	TRBJ2-7	CASGLVQSGYEQYF	TGTGCTAGTGGTTTGGTACAGTCGGGCTACGAGCAGTACTTC
TRBV5-1	TRBD2	.	TRBJ2-1	CASRLTRLAGGNNEQFF	TGCGCCAGCAGGCTTACCCGACTAGCGGGAGGGAACAATGAGCAGTTCTTC